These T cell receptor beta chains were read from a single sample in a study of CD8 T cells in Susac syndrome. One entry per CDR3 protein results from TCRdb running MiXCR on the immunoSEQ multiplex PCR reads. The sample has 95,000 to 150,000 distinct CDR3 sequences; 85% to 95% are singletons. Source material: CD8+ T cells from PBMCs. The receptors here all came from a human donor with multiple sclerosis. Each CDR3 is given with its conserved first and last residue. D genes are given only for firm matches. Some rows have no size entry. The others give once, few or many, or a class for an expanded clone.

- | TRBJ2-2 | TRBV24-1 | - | TGTGCCACCAGTGATTTGCCCGTTTTTGGGGGTAACACCGGGGAGCTGTTTTTT | CATSDLPVFGGNTGELFF
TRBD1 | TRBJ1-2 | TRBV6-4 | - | TGTGCCAGCAGGACCCCCGGGACAGACTACTATGGCTACACCTTC | CASRTPGTDYYGYTF
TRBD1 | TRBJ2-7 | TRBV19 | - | TGTGCCAGTAGTATCGCCGGGACAGCCTACGAGCAGTACTTC | CASSIAGTAYEQYF
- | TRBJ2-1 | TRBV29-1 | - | TGCAGCGTTGAAGATCATAAGGGGAATCTTGGCGATGAGCAGTTCTTC | CSVEDHKGNLGDEQFF
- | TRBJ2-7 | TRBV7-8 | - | TGTGCCAGCAGCTTAGATAATAGGTACGAGCAGTACTTC | CASSLDNRYEQYF
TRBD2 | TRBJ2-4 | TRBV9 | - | TGTGCCAGCAGCGGTAGCGGGGGGGCCGGGGACATTCAGTACTTC | CASSGSGGAGDIQYF
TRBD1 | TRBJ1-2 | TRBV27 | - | TGTGCCAGCAGGGTTGGACAGGGGGCGGCCTATGGCTACACCTTC | CASRVGQGAAYGYTF
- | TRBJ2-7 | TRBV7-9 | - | TGTGCCAGCAGCACCTCCCACGGCGGTCACGAGCAGTACTTC | CASSTSHGGHEQYF
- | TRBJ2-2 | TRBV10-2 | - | TGCGCCAGCAGTGAGTCGGGAATCACCGGGGAGCTGTTTTTT | CASSESGITGELFF
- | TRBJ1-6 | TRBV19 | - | TGTGCCAGTAGTATTCCCAACAAGGCGAGGAATTCACCCCTCCACTTT | CASSIPNKARNSPLHF
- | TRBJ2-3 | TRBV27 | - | TGTGCCAGCAGTTTAAGGGGCCTGCACGTGCAGTATTTT | CASSLRGLHVQYF
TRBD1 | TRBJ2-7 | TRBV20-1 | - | TGCAGTGCTAGAGATCTGGACCAGGGGGTCGAGCAGTACTTC | CSARDLDQGVEQYF
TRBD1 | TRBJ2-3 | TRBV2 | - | TGTGCCAGCAGGGACAGGTTAAGCGGCACAGATACGCAGTATTTT | CASRDRLSGTDTQYF
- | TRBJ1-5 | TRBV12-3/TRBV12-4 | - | TGTGCCAGCAGTTTGGGGGGTTATCAGCCCCAGCATTTT | CASSLGGYQPQHF
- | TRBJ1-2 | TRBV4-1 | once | TGCGCCAGCAGCCAAGTCGGGGGGAGGTATGGCTACACCTTC | CASSQVGGRYGYTF
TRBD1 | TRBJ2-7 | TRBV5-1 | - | TGCGCCAGCAGCTTGGGGTTGGCAGGGGGCTGGATTCCCTCCTACGAGCAGTACTTC | CASSLGLAGGWIPSYEQYF
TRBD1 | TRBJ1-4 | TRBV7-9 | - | TGTGCCAGCAGCCGCCGGGACAGGGGGCGAGATGAAAAACTGTTTTTT | CASSRRDRGRDEKLFF
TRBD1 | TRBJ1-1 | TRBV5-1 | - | TGCGCCAGCAGCTCGGCCAAGCTCCCGGGACAGTGGAGGATGAACACTGAAGCTTTCTTT | CASSSAKLPGQWRMNTEAFF
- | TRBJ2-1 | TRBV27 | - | TGTGCCAGCAGTACGGACTCGGGCAATGAGCAGTTCTTC | CASSTDSGNEQFF
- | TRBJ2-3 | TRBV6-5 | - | TGTGCCAGCTGCCCCCGGGCCCGCGGAGATACGCAGTATTTT | CASCPRARGDTQYF
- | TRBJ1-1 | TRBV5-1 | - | TGCGCCAGCAGCTCCCCAACGTATTCCGGGACATTCGTTGACGACACTGAAGCTTTCTTT | CASSSPTYSGTFVDDTEAFF
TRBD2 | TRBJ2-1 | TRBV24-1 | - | TGTGCCACCAGTGAAACTAGCGGCTCCTACAATGAGCAGTTCTTC | CATSETSGSYNEQFF
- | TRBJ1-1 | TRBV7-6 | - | TGTGCCAGCAGCTTGAGGACAGCTATGAACACTGAAGCTTTCTTT | CASSLRTAMNTEAFF
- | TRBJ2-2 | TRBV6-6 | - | TGTGCCAGCAGTTATCGGGCTGCGAACACCGGGGAGCTGTTTTTT | CASSYRAANTGELFF
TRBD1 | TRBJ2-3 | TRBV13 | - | TGTGCCAGCAGCTTAGGGGGACAGGCAGGAGATACGCAGTATTTT | CASSLGGQAGDTQYF
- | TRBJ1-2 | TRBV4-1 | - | TGCGCCAGCAGCCAAGTCAAGGGAGCTTACTATGGCTACACCTTC | CASSQVKGAYYGYTF
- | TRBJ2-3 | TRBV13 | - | TGTGCCAGCAGCCCCCATAGCACAGATACGCAGTATTTT | CASSPHSTDTQYF
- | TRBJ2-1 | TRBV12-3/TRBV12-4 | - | TGTGCCAGCAGTCCAGGGTTTGGGAGGAAGTCCTACAATGAGCAGTTCTTC | CASSPGFGRKSYNEQFF
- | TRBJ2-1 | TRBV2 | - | TGTGCCAGCAGTGAATTTCAAGGAGGGCTCAATGAGCAGTTCTTC | CASSEFQGGLNEQFF
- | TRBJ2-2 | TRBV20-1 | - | TGCAGTGCCGATACGGGGGGCGGGAACACCGGGGAGCTGTTTTTT | CSADTGGGNTGELFF
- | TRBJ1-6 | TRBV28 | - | TGTGCCAGCAAAGGGACACGAAATTCACCCCTCCACTTT | CASKGTRNSPLHF
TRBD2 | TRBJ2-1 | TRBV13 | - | TGTGCCAGCAGCTTCAAGCGGGGACTCTACAATGAGCAGTTCTTC | CASSFKRGLYNEQFF
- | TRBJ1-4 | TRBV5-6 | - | TGTGCCAGCAGCTTTTCCACAGGGTCCGAACTGTTTTTT | CASSFSTGSELFF
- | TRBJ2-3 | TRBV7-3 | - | TGTGCCAGCAGCGCACCCGCCCGGGACCGAGCCACAGATACGCAGTATTTT | CASSAPARDRATDTQYF
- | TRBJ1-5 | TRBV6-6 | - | TGTGCCAGCAGTTACGGACGGAACAATCAGCCCCAGCATTTT | CASSYGRNNQPQHF
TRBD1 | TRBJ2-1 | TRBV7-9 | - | TGTGCCAGCAGCTTAAAGGGACAGGTACCCTACAATGAGCAGTTCTTC | CASSLKGQVPYNEQFF
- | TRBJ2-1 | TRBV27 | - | TGTGCCAGCAGCCAGGGGGGGCCCTACAATGAGCAGTTCTTC | CASSQGGPYNEQFF
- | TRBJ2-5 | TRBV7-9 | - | TGTGCCAGCAAGGGTCAAGAGACCCAGTACTTC | CASKGQETQYF
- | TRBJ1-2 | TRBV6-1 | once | TGTGCCAGCAGTGAATTTGGAGGGAAAACTTATGGCTACACCTTC | CASSEFGGKTYGYTF
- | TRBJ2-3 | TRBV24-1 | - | TGTGCCACCAGTGATTTAAGGTCCGGTACGCAGTATTTT | CATSDLRSGTQYF